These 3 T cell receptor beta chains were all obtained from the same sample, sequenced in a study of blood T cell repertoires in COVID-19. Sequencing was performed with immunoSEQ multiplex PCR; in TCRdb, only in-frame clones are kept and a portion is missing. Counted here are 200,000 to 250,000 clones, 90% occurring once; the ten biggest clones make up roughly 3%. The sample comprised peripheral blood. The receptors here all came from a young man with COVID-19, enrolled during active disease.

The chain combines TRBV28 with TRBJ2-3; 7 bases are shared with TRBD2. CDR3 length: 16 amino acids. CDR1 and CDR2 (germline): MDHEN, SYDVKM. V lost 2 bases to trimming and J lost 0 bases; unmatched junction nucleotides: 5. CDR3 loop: CASSLAASGSTDTQYF. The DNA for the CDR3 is TGTGCCAGCAGTTTAGCGGCTAGCGGAAGCACAGATACGCAGTATTTT. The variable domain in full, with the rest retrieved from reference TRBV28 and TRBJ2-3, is DVKVTQSSRYLVKRTGEKVFLECVQDMDHENMFWYRQDPGLGLRLIYFSYDVKMKEKGDIPEGYSVSREKKERFSLILESASTNQTSMYLCASSLAASGSTDTQYFGPGTRLTVL.

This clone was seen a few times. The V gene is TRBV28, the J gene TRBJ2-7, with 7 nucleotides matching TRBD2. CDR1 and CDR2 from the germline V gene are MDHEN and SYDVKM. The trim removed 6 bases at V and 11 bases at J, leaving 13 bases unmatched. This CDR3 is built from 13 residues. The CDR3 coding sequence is TGTGCCAGCAGCCCGGGAGGACGGTTGAGCAAGTACTTC. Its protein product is CASSPGGRLSKYF.

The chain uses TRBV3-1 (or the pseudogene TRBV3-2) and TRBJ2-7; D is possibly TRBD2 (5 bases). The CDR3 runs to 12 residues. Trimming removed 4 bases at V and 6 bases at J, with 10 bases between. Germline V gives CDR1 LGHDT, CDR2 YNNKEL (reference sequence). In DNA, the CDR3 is TGTGCCAGCAGCCGGCACGCGGGCGAGCAGTACTTC. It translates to CASSRHAGEQYF.